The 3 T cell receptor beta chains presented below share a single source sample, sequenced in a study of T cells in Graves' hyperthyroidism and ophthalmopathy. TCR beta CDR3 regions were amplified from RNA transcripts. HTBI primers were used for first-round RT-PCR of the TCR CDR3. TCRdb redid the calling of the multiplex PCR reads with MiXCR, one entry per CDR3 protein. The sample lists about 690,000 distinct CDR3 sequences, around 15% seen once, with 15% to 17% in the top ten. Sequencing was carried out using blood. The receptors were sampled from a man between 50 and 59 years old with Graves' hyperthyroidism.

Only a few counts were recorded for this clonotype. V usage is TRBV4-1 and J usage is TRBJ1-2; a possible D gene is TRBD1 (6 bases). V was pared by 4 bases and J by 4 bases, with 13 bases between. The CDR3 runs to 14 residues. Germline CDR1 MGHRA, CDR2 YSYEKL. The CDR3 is CASSLPQGTYGYTF. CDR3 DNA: TGCGCCAGCAGCCTCCCCCAGGGGACCTATGGCTACACCTTC.

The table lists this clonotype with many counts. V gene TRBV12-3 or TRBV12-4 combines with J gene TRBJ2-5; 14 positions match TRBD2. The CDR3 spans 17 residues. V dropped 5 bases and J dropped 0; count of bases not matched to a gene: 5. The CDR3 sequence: CASSPGLAGDHQETQYF. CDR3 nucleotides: TGTGCCAGCAGTCCGGGACTAGCGGGAGATCACCAAGAGACCCAGTACTTC.

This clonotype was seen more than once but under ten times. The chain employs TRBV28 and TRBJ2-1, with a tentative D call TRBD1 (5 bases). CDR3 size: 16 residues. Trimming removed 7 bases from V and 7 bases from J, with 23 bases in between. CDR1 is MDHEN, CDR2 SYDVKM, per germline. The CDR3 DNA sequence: TGTGCCAGCACCCAACCGGTGGCAGGGTCTACAAATGAGCAGTTCTTC. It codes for CASTQPVAGSTNEQFF.